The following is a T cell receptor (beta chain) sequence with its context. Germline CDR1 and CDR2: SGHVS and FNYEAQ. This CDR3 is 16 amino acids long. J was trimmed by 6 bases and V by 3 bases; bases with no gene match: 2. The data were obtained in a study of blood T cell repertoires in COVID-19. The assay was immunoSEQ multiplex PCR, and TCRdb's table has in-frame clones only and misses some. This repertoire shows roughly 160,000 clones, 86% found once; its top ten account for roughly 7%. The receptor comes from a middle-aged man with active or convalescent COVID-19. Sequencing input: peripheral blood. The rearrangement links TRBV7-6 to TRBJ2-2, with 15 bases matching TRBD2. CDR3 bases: TGTGCCAGCAGCTTCAGGACTAGCGGGGGGGCCGGGGAGCTGTTTTTT. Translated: CASSFRTSGGAGELFF.